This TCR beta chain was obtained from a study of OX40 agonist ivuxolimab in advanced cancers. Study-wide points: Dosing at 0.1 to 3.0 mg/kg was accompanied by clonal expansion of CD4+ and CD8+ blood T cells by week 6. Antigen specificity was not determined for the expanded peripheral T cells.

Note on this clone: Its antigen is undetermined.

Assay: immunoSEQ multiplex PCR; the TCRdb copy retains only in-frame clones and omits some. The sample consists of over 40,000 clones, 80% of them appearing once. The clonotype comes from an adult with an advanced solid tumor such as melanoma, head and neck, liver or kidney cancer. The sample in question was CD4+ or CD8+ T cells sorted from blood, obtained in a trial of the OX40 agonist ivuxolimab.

The CDR3 DNA reads TGTGCCAGTAGTTTCAGCTTGGGGGGCCAGCCCCAGCATTTT. Amino acids: CASSFSLGGQPQHF. This rearrangement joins TRBV19 to TRBJ1-5; D might be TRBD1 (6 bases). Trimming left V 5 bases short and J 7 bases short, with 15 bases between. The germline gives CDR1 LNHDA, CDR2 SQIVND (reference sequence). The CDR3 runs 14 residues.